By share, the clone carrying this TCR beta chain counts as medium-sized (0.01 to 0.1%). This sample is drawn from a study of blood T cell repertoires in COVID-19. Study-wide context: The cDNA or gDNA used as material had been derived from T cells, B-cell-depleted T cells, or PBMCs.

Trimming at V came to 2 bases and at J to 5 bases, leaving 3 bases not matched to a gene. The germline V gene has CDR1 PRHDT and CDR2 FYEKMQ (reference sequence). The length of the CDR3 is 14 residues. Sequenced by immunoSEQ multiplex PCR; TCRdb stores in-frame clones only, minus some. The table lists tens of thousands of clones, around 86% of them singletons. This clonotype originated in a middle-aged man with active COVID-19. Sequencing used peripheral blood. The chain couples TRBV13 to TRBJ2-7; 10 bases line up with TRBD1. For the CDR3, the DNA is TGTGCCAGCAGCTTACGCGGGACAGGGGACGAGCAGTACTTC. Its protein is CASSLRGTGDEQYF.